The present T cell receptor (beta chain) was sequenced within a study of molecular identifiers for immune sequencing clone quantification. TCRdb re-called the PCR reads with MiXCR, one entry per CDR3 protein. The table has a few hundred thousand distinct CDR3 sequences, less than 30% seen once. Only one count was recorded for this clonotype. The CDR3 does not close with the conserved phenylalanine or tryptophan, likely indicating a read error. The DNA is omitted, as the CDR3 cannot be located on it reliably, and the CDR3 follows TCRdb's listing. 12 amino acids form the CDR3, both terminal residues included.

J is TRBJ1-4 and V is TRBV12-3 or TRBV12-4. This receptor was identified in a human donor in good health. Some libraries in this study had Jurkat cell RNA spiked in. The sequencing input was naive CD8+ T cells from blood, with Jurkat cell RNA spiked in. This sample's subset: FACS-sorted CD8+CD4-CCR7+CD45RA+ naive T cells. The CDR3 spells CASSLDGECLLV.